This entry lists 30 T cell receptor beta chains sequenced from one sample in a study of cytomegalovirus exposure and HLA in healthy donors. The repertoire was sequenced with immunoSEQ multiplex PCR; TCRdb's copy has only in-frame clones and lacks some. This table has over 150,000 clones, roughly 85% appearing once. Sample: PBMCs. Receptors were obtained from a man between 18 and 29 years old in good health and CMV-seropositive.

The chain has TRBV30 and TRBJ1-5; 9 bases line up with TRBD1. The CDR3 consists of 15 residues. V trimming: 1 base; J trimming: 7 bases; junction bases outside the gene matches: 8. Germline values: CDR1 GTSNPN, CDR2 SVGIG (reference sequence). CDR3: CAWSGSTGGRQPQHF. The CDR3 DNA reads TGTGCCTGGAGTGGGTCAACAGGGGGCAGGCAGCCCCAGCATTTT.

V and J are TRBV9 and TRBJ2-1; TRBD1 matches at 11 bases. Trimming at V came to 4 bases and at J to 8 bases, leaving 8 bases not matched to a gene. The CDR3 extends over 15 amino acids. Per germline, CDR1 SGDLS and CDR2 YYNGEE. In nucleotides, the CDR3 is TGTGCCAGCAGCCCACCGGGACAGGGGGTCGATGAGCAGTTCTTC. This sequence encodes CASSPPGQGVDEQFF.

The sample holds one count of this clone. The rearrangement links TRBV9 to TRBJ2-5; D is perhaps TRBD2 (6 bases). CDR3 length equals 16 residues. Germline lookup yields CDR1 SGDLS and CDR2 YYNGEE. V lost 1 base to trimming and J lost 4 bases, with 17 bases between them. The CDR3 loop is CASSVRTGALGETQYF. For the CDR3, the DNA is TGTGCCAGCAGCGTACGGACGGGAGCCTTAGGAGAGACCCAGTACTTC.

This clone appeared a single time. This chain connects TRBV29-1 to TRBJ1-1; D is uncertain. CDR1 and CDR2 from the germline V gene are SQVTM and ANQGSEA. The CDR3 loop spans 13 amino acids. V was shortened by 5 bases and J by 11 bases, with 21 bases between the two germline ends. CDR3 coding DNA: TGCAGCGTTATACTAGGACTTCTGAAGTGGGCTTTCTTT. Translating it yields CSVILGLLKWAFF.

This rearrangement joins TRBV7-2 to TRBJ2-5; 13 nucleotides match TRBD2. Germline V gene data show CDR1 as SGHTA and CDR2 as FQGNSA. Losses at the gene ends were 4 bases for V and 4 bases for J; bases not matched to a gene: 12. The CDR3 is 18 amino acids. Here the CDR3 DNA reads TGTGCCAGCAGCTATGTCACTAGCGGGGGGGCAATCGCAGAGACCCAGTACTTC. The encoded protein is CASSYVTSGGAIAETQYF.

The chain employs TRBV6-5 and TRBJ2-7, with TRBD2 as a possible D gene (6 bases). Trimming removed 2 bases at V and 2 bases at J, with 10 bases between. CDR1 and CDR2 (germline): MNHEY, SVGAGI. This CDR3 is 14 amino acids long. The CDR3 DNA reads as TGTGCCAGCAGTTACACGGCGGGGACCTACGAGCAGTACTTC. It encodes CASSYTAGTYEQYF.

The chain couples TRBV2 to TRBJ1-5; D is undetermined. V lost 6 bases, J lost 2 bases, and 11 bases lay in between. The length of the CDR3 is 14 residues. The germline V gene encodes CDR1 SNHLY and CDR2 FYNNEI. In DNA form, the CDR3 reads TGTGCCAGCAGCCCGGTTGAGGGCAATCAGCCCCAGCATTTT. This gives the protein CASSPVEGNQPQHF. Full variable domain (missing parts from reference TRBV2 and TRBJ1-5): EPEVTQTPSHQVTQMGQEVILRCVPISNHLYFYWYRQILGQKVEFLVSFYNNEISEKSEIFDDQFSVERPDGSNFTLKIRSTKLEDSAMYFCASSPVEGNQPQHFGDGTRLSIL.

V and J are TRBV30 and TRBJ1-2; 10 bases map to TRBD1. The CDR3 consists of 13 residues. The germline V gene encodes CDR1 GTSNPN and CDR2 SVGIG (reference sequence). Trimming at V came to 4 bases and at J to 4 bases, leaving 3 bases not matched to a gene. Here the CDR3 reads CAWTWTGGYGYTF. CDR3 nucleotide sequence: TGTGCCTGGACCTGGACAGGGGGCTATGGCTACACCTTC.

J is TRBJ1-5 and V is TRBV4-1; D is unresolved. The CDR3 has 17 amino acids. Germline CDR1 MGHRA, CDR2 YSYEKL. V was clipped by 0 bases and J by 2 bases, with 14 bases between them. The CDR3 nucleotides are TGCGCCAGCAGCCAAGATCCGGCCGGGGTCGGCAATCAGCCCCAGCATTTT. This gives the protein CASSQDPAGVGNQPQHF.

The J gene is TRBJ2-2, the V gene TRBV11-2, with 7 bases aligning to TRBD1. The ends lost 3 bases at V and 4 bases at J; junction bases unmatched: 5. In germline, CDR1 is SGHAT, CDR2 FQNNGV. The CDR3 loop spans 15 amino acids. Written as DNA, the CDR3 is TGTGCCAGCAGCTTCTTGGGACAGTCCACCGGGGAGCTGTTTTTT. Its protein product is CASSFLGQSTGELFF.

The genes are TRBV30 and TRBJ1-2; D perhaps matches TRBD1 (6 bases). The germline V and J ends were trimmed by 2 bases and 5 bases, with 9 bases remaining between them. Per germline, CDR1 GTSNPN and CDR2 SVGIG (reference sequence). The CDR3 extends over 12 amino acids. CDR3 nucleotide sequence: TGTGCCTGGAGTACAGGGCAGTATGGCTACACCTTC. Translated: CAWSTGQYGYTF.

This chain uses TRBV18 with TRBJ2-3, with 7 bases lining up with TRBD2. This CDR3 contains 15 residues. Unmatched junction bases numbered 5, after V lost 4 bases and J lost 1 base. Germline CDR1 and CDR2: KGHSH and LQKENI. The CDR3 sequence: CASSQSTSGTDTQYF. In nucleotides, the CDR3 is TGTGCCAGCTCACAATCTACTAGCGGCACAGATACGCAGTATTTT. The full variable domain, with the rest looked up from reference TRBV18 and TRBJ2-3, is NAGVMQNPRHLVRRRGQEARLRCSPMKGHSHVYWYRQLPEEGLKFMVYLQKENIIDESGMPKERFSAEFPKEGPSILRIQQVVRGDSAAYFCASSQSTSGTDTQYFGPGTRLTVL.

The CDR3 here is CASSAGTTPGELFF. Written as DNA, the CDR3 is TGTGCCAGCAGTGCTGGGACTACCCCCGGGGAGCTGTTTTTT. The chain uses TRBV28 and TRBJ2-2, with 7 bases fitting TRBD2. The CDR3 loop spans 14 amino acids. Germline V gene lookup returns CDR1 MDHEN and CDR2 SYDVKM. V shed 5 bases, J shed 6 bases, and the junction held 6 bases outside the gene matches.

The rearrangement uses TRBV5-1 and TRBJ2-2; maybe TRBD1 (5 bases). Germline loops: CDR1 SGHRS, CDR2 YFSETQ. The CDR3 spans 15 residues. Trimming removed 4 bases from V and 4 bases from J, with 14 bases in between. The CDR3 region is CASSETAPLTGELFF. The CDR3 region has the DNA TGCGCCAGCAGCGAGACAGCTCCGCTCACCGGGGAGCTGTTTTTT.

CDR3 region: CASTETDLYEQYF. In DNA form, the CDR3 reads TGTGCCAGCACCGAGACAGACCTCTACGAGCAGTACTTC. The chain links TRBV6-6 to TRBJ2-7, with D maybe TRBD1 (5 bases). In germline, CDR1 is MNHNY, CDR2 SVGAGI (reference sequence). The CDR3 extends over 13 amino acids. Trimming stripped 7 bases from V and 3 bases from J, with 13 bases between.

The chain combines TRBV30 with TRBJ1-1; unclear D gene. The CDR3 covers 12 residues. The germline gives CDR1 GTSNPN, CDR2 SVGIG (reference sequence). V was clipped by 3 bases and J by 2 bases, with 7 bases between them. The DNA for the CDR3 is TGTGCCTGGAGCGGACTTAACACTGAAGCTTTCTTT. It translates to CAWSGLNTEAFF.

V is TRBV30 and J is TRBJ1-2, with 8 bases aligning to TRBD1. Germline lookup yields CDR1 GTSNPN and CDR2 SVGIG (reference sequence). V lost 0 bases, J lost 7 bases, and 10 bases stayed unmatched. The CDR3 sequence is 15 residues long. CDR3 amino acids: CAWSVRLRGLFGYTF. The CDR3 DNA follows: TGTGCCTGGAGTGTACGTCTCAGGGGGCTCTTTGGCTACACCTTC.

A few counts support this clone. This chain uses TRBV9 with TRBJ2-1; 11 positions match TRBD2. The length of the CDR3 is 17 residues. The ends lost 0 bases at V and 4 bases at J; junction bases unmatched: 6. The germline CDR1 and CDR2 sequences are SGDLS and YYNGEE. The CDR3, as DNA: TGTGCCAGCAGCGTAGGACTAGCGGGGAGCGTTTACAATGAGCAGTTCTTC. As protein: CASSVGLAGSVYNEQFF. Full variable domain (rest looked up from reference TRBV9 and TRBJ2-1): DSGVTQTPKHLITATGQRVTLRCSPRSGDLSVYWYQQSLDQGLQFLIQYYNGEERAKGNILERFSAQQFPDLHSELNLSSLELGDSALYFCASSVGLAGSVYNEQFFGPGTRLTVL.

V gene TRBV7-3 combines with J gene TRBJ2-6, with a possible D match to TRBD1 (5 bases). CDR3 length: 16 residues. With 0 bases removed from V and 2 bases from J, the gap between germline ends came to 8 bases. Per germline, CDR1 SGHTA and CDR2 FQGTGA. CDR3 amino acids: CASSLTEGAGANVLTF. CDR3 nucleotide sequence: TGTGCCAGCAGCTTAACGGAAGGGGCTGGGGCCAACGTCCTGACTTTC.

This clone was detected a few times. The DNA for the CDR3 is TGTGCCAGCAGCTATTTGGGGGGTGGCTACACCTTC. Protein: CASSYLGGGYTF. The J gene is TRBJ1-2, the V gene TRBV6-5, with D perhaps TRBD1 (5 bases). Germline V gene lookup returns CDR1 MNHEY and CDR2 SVGAGI. V shed 6 bases and J shed 7 bases, with 12 bases lying between them. The CDR3 extends over 12 amino acids.

This rearrangement joins TRBV6-1 to TRBJ2-3; weak D call: TRBD1 (6 bases). V lost 6 bases, J lost 2 bases, and 9 bases lay in between. The V gene's germline CDR1 is MNHNS and CDR2 SASEGT. The CDR3 runs to 13 residues. CDR3 DNA: TGTGCCAGCAGGGACAGATACACAGATACGCAGTATTTT. Translating it yields CASRDRYTDTQYF.

The chain uses TRBV6-6 and TRBJ2-2; maybe TRBD1 (5 bases). V lost 2 bases and J lost 8, with 12 bases in between. There are 14 residues in the CDR3. The V gene's germline CDR1 is MNHNY and CDR2 SVGAGI (reference sequence). This CDR3 is CASSYGGAMGELFF. CDR3 coding DNA: TGTGCCAGCAGTTACGGTGGGGCTATGGGGGAGCTGTTTTTT.

This chain connects TRBV11-1 to TRBJ2-5; tentatively, D is TRBD1 (5 bases). CDR1 SGHAT and CDR2 FQDESV come from the germline V gene (reference sequence). This CDR3 region has 13 residues. Trimming pared 6 bases from V and 4 bases from J, leaving 12 bases between. DNA for the CDR3: TGTGCCAGCAGTCCTAGAAGGGGAGAGACCCAGTACTTC. Residues: CASSPRRGETQYF.

The chain uses TRBV19 and TRBJ1-1; D unclear. The germline gives CDR1 LNHDA, CDR2 SQIVND (reference sequence). V was clipped by 5 bases and J by 11 bases, with 12 bases between them. The CDR3 is made up of 11 amino acids. The DNA for the CDR3 is TGTGCCAGTAGTCCTGACCACGGGGCTTTCTTT. Its translation: CASSPDHGAFF.

This chain uses TRBV5-1 with TRBJ2-5; D possibly corresponds to TRBD2 (6 bases). Germline assignment: CDR1 SGHRS and CDR2 YFSETQ. Trimming took 4 bases from V and 2 from J, leaving 15 bases between them. The CDR3 extends over 15 amino acids. CDR3 protein: CASSEGTRIQETQYF. As DNA, the CDR3 is TGCGCCAGCAGCGAGGGGACTCGAATACAAGAGACCCAGTACTTC.

This rearrangement joins TRBV5-1 to TRBJ1-4; D possibly corresponds to TRBD1 (5 bases). Trimming took off 4 bases at V and 6 bases at J, with 19 bases between the two ends. This CDR3 contains 16 residues. Germline V gene data show CDR1 as SGHRS and CDR2 as YFSETQ. CDR3 sequence reads: CASSGGTVRADEKLFF. CDR3 nucleotides: TGCGCCAGCAGCGGGGGGACCGTGAGGGCGGATGAAAAACTGTTTTTT. The full variable domain, rest sourced from reference TRBV5-1 and TRBJ1-4, is KAGVTQTPRYLIKTRGQQVTLSCSPISGHRSVSWYQQTPGQGLQFLFEYFSETQRNKGNFPGRFSGRQFSNSRSEMNVSTLELGDSALYLCASSGGTVRADEKLFFGSGTQLSVL.

The V call is TRBV28, the J call TRBJ2-3; D not certain. The ends were cut back, 0 bases at V and 2 bases at J, with 9 bases in the middle. Looked up from germline, CDR1 is MDHEN and CDR2 is SYDVKM. The CDR3 spans 15 residues. CDR3 region: CASSLWGQATDTQYF. The CDR3 DNA reads TGTGCCAGCAGTTTATGGGGTCAGGCCACAGATACGCAGTATTTT.

The chain is built from TRBV2 and TRBJ2-1; the match to TRBD2 covers 8 bases. The V gene end was trimmed by 7 bases and the J gene end by 6 bases; junction bases not matched to a gene: 11. There are 15 residues in the CDR3. Germline CDR1 is SNHLY and CDR2 is FYNNEI. The chain's CDR3 is CASILGRGVVNEQFF. In DNA form, the CDR3 reads TGTGCCAGCATATTAGGGCGGGGGGTGGTCAATGAGCAGTTCTTC.

The CDR3 sequence: CASNERGREQYF. Written as DNA, the CDR3 is TGTGCCAGCAACGAAAGGGGGAGAGAGCAGTACTTC. The J gene is TRBJ2-7, the V gene TRBV6-5, with a possible D match to TRBD1 (6 bases). The CDR3 is made up of 12 amino acids. Trimming removed 7 bases from V and 7 bases from J, with 14 bases in between. Per germline, CDR1 MNHEY and CDR2 SVGAGI.

The V call is TRBV6-6, the J call TRBJ2-7; TRBD2 aligns across 7 bases. Germline trimming cut 2 bases from V and 3 bases from J; bases unmatched to any gene: 1. In germline, CDR1 is MNHNY, CDR2 SVGAGI (reference sequence). The CDR3 loop spans 13 amino acids. For the CDR3, the DNA is TGTGCCAGCAGTTACAGCGGGGACTACGAGCAGTACTTC. Its translation is CASSYSGDYEQYF.